Below are 27 T cell receptor beta chains sequenced from a single sample in a study of T cell changes during pregnancy in multiple sclerosis. TCRdb keeps only in-frame clones here, not all; method: immunoSEQ multiplex PCR. The data show 30,000 to 45,000 clones, over 75% seen once. The sample in question was CD8+ T cells from peripheral blood mononuclear cells, obtained before pregnancy. Every receptor here comes from a female donor with multiple sclerosis, enrolled in a pregnancy study.

The genes are TRBV19 and TRBJ1-5, with a weak D call TRBD1 (6 bases). The V gene lost 4 bases and the J gene lost 5 bases, with 9 bases spanning the gap. The CDR3 extends over 13 amino acids. From germline, CDR1 is LNHDA and CDR2 SQIVND (reference sequence). CDR3 bases: TGTGCCAGTAGTAAGGACAGTTATCAGCCCCAGCATTTT. Translated, it gives CASSKDSYQPQHF.

The V gene is TRBV27, the J gene TRBJ2-7; tentatively, D is TRBD1 (7 bases). V gave up 6 bases and J gave up 0 bases, with 9 bases separating them. The CDR3 runs to 13 residues. The V gene's germline CDR1 is MNHEY and CDR2 SMNVEV (reference sequence). The CDR3 spells CASREGASYEQYF. CDR3 nucleotides: TGTGCCAGCAGGGAGGGGGCCTCCTACGAGCAGTACTTC.

The chain joins TRBV19 to TRBJ1-1; D gene uncertain. Germline-derived CDR1 and CDR2 are LNHDA and SQIVND (reference sequence). CDR3 size: 13 residues. The V gene lost 2 bases and the J gene lost 1 base, with 5 bases spanning the gap. CDR3 DNA: TGTGCCAGTAGTATAAACAGGAACACTGAAGCTTTCTTT. Translating it yields CASSINRNTEAFF.

The genes are TRBV9 and TRBJ2-1; TRBD1 is a possible D gene (5 bases). This CDR3 has 14 residues. Germline V lookup: CDR1 SGDLS, CDR2 YYNGEE. The V gene lost 6 bases and the J gene lost 0 bases, with 10 bases spanning the gap. CDR3: CASNKGHSYNEQFF. CDR3 nucleotides: TGTGCCAGCAATAAGGGGCACTCCTACAATGAGCAGTTCTTC.

The V and J genes are TRBV9 and TRBJ2-2; tentatively, D is TRBD2 (5 bases). The CDR3 contains 16 residues. The germline V gene encodes CDR1 SGDLS and CDR2 YYNGEE. V dropped 0 bases and J dropped 4 bases, with 13 bases sitting between them. For the CDR3, the DNA is TGTGCCAGCAGCGTAGAATCTAGCCTTTTCACCGGGGAGCTGTTTTTT. Amino acids: CASSVESSLFTGELFF.

V is TRBV5-6 and J is TRBJ2-1; D unresolved. This CDR3 contains 13 residues. Germline V gene data show CDR1 as SGHDT and CDR2 as YYEEEE. V lost 2 bases and J lost 8, with 11 bases in between. This CDR3 is CASSFRSAHEQFF. Here the CDR3 DNA reads TGTGCCAGCAGCTTCAGGTCCGCACATGAGCAGTTCTTC.

This clone appeared once. V gene TRBV29-1 combines with J gene TRBJ2-1; 9 nucleotides match TRBD2. Germline trimming cut 1 base from V and 0 bases from J; bases unmatched to any gene: 4. Germline V gene data show CDR1 as SQVTM and CDR2 as ANQGSEA. The CDR3 is 16 amino acids. The CDR3, as DNA: TGCAGCGTTGAAGGCCAAGCGGGGGGCTCCTACAATGAGCAGTTCTTC. As protein: CSVEGQAGGSYNEQFF.

The chain has TRBV13 and TRBJ2-7, with 10 bases identical to TRBD2. Trimming took 4 bases from V and 2 from J; bases not matched to a gene: 8. Germline V gives CDR1 PRHDT, CDR2 FYEKMQ (reference sequence). The length of the CDR3 is 16 residues. DNA of the CDR3: TGTGCCAGCAGCTCCGATACTAGCGGGAAAACCTACGAGCAGTACTTC. It encodes CASSSDTSGKTYEQYF.

This chain links TRBV29-1 with TRBJ2-4; 8 nucleotides agree with TRBD2. In germline, CDR1 is SQVTM, CDR2 ANQGSEA. The CDR3 is 14 residues long. J was trimmed by 7 bases and V by 2 bases; bases with no gene match: 7. CDR3 nucleotides: TGCAGCGTTGAACTAGCGGGTGATCGGAACATTCAGTACTTC. Translated, it gives CSVELAGDRNIQYF.

V is TRBV27 and J is TRBJ1-1, with 9 bases that match TRBD1. J was trimmed by 0 bases and V by 8 bases; bases with no gene match: 7. The CDR3 sequence is 15 residues long. Germline V gene data show CDR1 as MNHEY and CDR2 as SMNVEV (reference sequence). This CDR3 is CASGTGFLMNTEAFF. In nucleotides, the CDR3 is TGTGCCAGCGGGACAGGGTTTCTCATGAACACTGAAGCTTTCTTT.

The V call is TRBV7-9, the J call TRBJ2-1; tentatively, D is TRBD2 (6 bases). The length of the CDR3 is 17 residues. The germline V gene encodes CDR1 SEHNR and CDR2 FQNEAQ (reference sequence). The V gene lost 3 bases and the J gene lost 3 bases, with 18 bases spanning the gap. Here the CDR3 DNA reads TGTGCCAGCAGCTTCGCCGGAGGGCCGTTTGACTACAATGAGCAGTTCTTC. This gives the protein CASSFAGGPFDYNEQFF. Variable domain in full (rest from reference TRBV7-9 and TRBJ2-1): DTGVSQNPRHKITKRGQNVTFRCDPISEHNRLYWYRQTLGQGPEFLTYFQNEAQLEKSRLLSDRFSAERPKGSFSTLEIQRTEQGDSAMYLCASSFAGGPFDYNEQFFGPGTRLTVL.

The chain joins TRBV14 to TRBJ2-7; D not resolved. The CDR3 consists of 11 residues. Between the trimmed V and J ends, which lost 5 bases and 3 bases, there was a span of 5 bases. Germline CDR1 is SGHDN and CDR2 is FVKESK. CDR3 region: CASSSNYEQYF. The DNA for the CDR3 is TGTGCCAGCAGCTCTAACTACGAGCAGTACTTC. Full variable domain (missing parts from reference TRBV14 and TRBJ2-7): EAGVTQFPSHSVIEKGQTVTLRCDPISGHDNLYWYRRVMGKEIKFLLHFVKESKQDESGMPNNRFLAERTGGTYSTLKVQPAELEDSGVYFCASSSNYEQYFGPGTRLTVT.

The chain uses TRBV25-1 and TRBJ2-3; the match to TRBD2 covers 7 bases. CDR3 length: 14 amino acids. Germline CDR1 reads MGHDK; CDR2 reads SYGVNS. Trimming took 3 bases from V and 6 from J; bases not matched to a gene: 6. The CDR3 DNA reads as TGTGCCAGCAGTGATCAGCGGGACGAGGATACGCAGTATTTT. Its protein product is CASSDQRDEDTQYF.

V usage is TRBV11-2 and J usage is TRBJ1-2; 7 bases map to TRBD1. V was pared by 5 bases and J by 4 bases, with 4 bases of the junction left unmatched. In germline, CDR1 is SGHAT, CDR2 FQNNGV. CDR3 size: 13 residues. For the CDR3, the DNA is TGTGCCAGCAGCCCACAGGGGAGCTATGGCTACACCTTC. Translating it yields CASSPQGSYGYTF.

This chain links TRBV5-1 with TRBJ1-1; the D is unclear. CDR1 is SGHRS, CDR2 YFSETQ, per germline. This CDR3 spans 14 amino acids. V was cut by 1 base and J by 0 bases, with 7 bases left in between. CDR3 protein: CASSLINLNTEAFF. The CDR3 region has the DNA TGCGCCAGCAGCTTGATTAATCTGAACACTGAAGCTTTCTTT.

The chain uses TRBV27 and TRBJ1-5, with D possibly matching TRBD1 (6 bases). Germline V gene data show CDR1 as MNHEY and CDR2 as SMNVEV (reference sequence). Trimming removed 5 bases from V and 6 bases from J, with 14 bases in between. There are 14 residues in the CDR3. CDR3 region: CASSLTGRGQPQHF. As DNA, the CDR3 is TGTGCCAGCAGTCTGACAGGAAGGGGTCAGCCCCAGCATTTT.

The V and J genes are TRBV13 and TRBJ2-7, with 8 bases identical to TRBD1. The trim removed 4 bases at V and 1 base at J, leaving 0 bases unmatched. CDR3 length equals 13 residues. Germline V gives CDR1 PRHDT, CDR2 FYEKMQ (reference sequence). CDR3 protein: CASSYRGSYEQYF. CDR3 sequence (DNA): TGTGCCAGCAGCTACAGGGGGTCCTACGAGCAGTACTTC.

This clone was counted a single time. V gene TRBV21-1 combines with J gene TRBJ2-1; the DNA was not compared with TRBD2, the D call given in the table. TRBV21-1 is deemed a pseudogene. The CDR3 is 16 amino acids. The DNA of the CDR3 is TGTGCCAGCAGCAAAGATTTGGGAGGTCGATACAATGAGCAGTTCTTC. Residues: CASSKDLGGRYNEQFF.

This chain uses TRBV13 with TRBJ1-2; D call uncertain. This CDR3 has 15 amino acids. The ends were cut back, 1 base at V and 1 base at J, with 10 bases in the middle. Germline loops: CDR1 PRHDT, CDR2 FYEKMQ (reference sequence). The CDR3 region has the DNA TGTGCCAGCAGCTTAGCTCTAACCTTTAACTATGGCTACACCTTC. This gives the protein CASSLALTFNYGYTF.

The V call is TRBV27, the J call TRBJ1-2; 7 bases are a match to TRBD1. V lost 6 bases and J lost 4; bases outside the gene matches: 8. Germline V gene data show CDR1 as MNHEY and CDR2 as SMNVEV (reference sequence). The CDR3 has 14 amino acids. The CDR3, as DNA: TGTGCCAGCAGCCCCGGGGGACAGAGCTATGGCTACACCTTC. Encoded protein: CASSPGGQSYGYTF.

This sequence joins TRBV4-1 and TRBJ1-2; D might be TRBD1 (6 bases). V lost 1 base and J 4 bases, leaving 13 bases between the germline ends. This CDR3 spans 15 amino acids. The germline CDR1 and CDR2 sequences are MGHRA and YSYEKL. CDR3 nucleotide sequence: TGCGCCAGCAGCCAAGGGGGGGGCGCTGGCTATGGCTACACCTTC. This sequence encodes CASSQGGGAGYGYTF.

As for this clone: Other nucleotide sequences in the sample specify the same CDR3. The J gene is TRBJ2-1, the V gene TRBV7-2, with 9 bases fitting TRBD2. V lost 2 bases, J lost 5 bases, and 4 bases stayed unmatched. Per the germline V gene, CDR1 is SGHTA and CDR2 is FQGNSA. The CDR3 consists of 15 residues. The CDR3 DNA reads TGTGCCAGCAGCTTAACCAGCGGGAGGCACAATGAGCAGTTCTTC. Its protein is CASSLTSGRHNEQFF.

The rearrangement joins TRBV29-1 to TRBJ2-5, with D unclear. Judging by the DNA end, TRBJ2-7 fits better; the J call may be wrong. This CDR3 is built from 11 residues. The germline CDR1 and CDR2 sequences are SQVTM and ANQGSEA. CDR3 sequence: CSVATDYEQYF. The DNA of the CDR3 is TGCAGCGTTGCGACTGACTACGAGCAGTACTTC.

The chain carries TRBV27 and TRBJ2-7, with 9 bases matching TRBD2. V lost 3 bases and J lost 6; bases outside the gene matches: 9. CDR3 length: 15 amino acids. Germline CDR1 MNHEY, CDR2 SMNVEV (reference sequence). The DNA for the CDR3 is TGTGCCAGCAGTTTCCTCGGGACTAGCAATTTCGAGCAGTACTTC. This sequence encodes CASSFLGTSNFEQYF.

The chain combines TRBV21-1 with TRBJ2-1; the table's D call, TRBD1, was not checked against the DNA. TRBV21-1 is deemed a pseudogene. The CDR3 runs to 19 residues. CDR3 DNA sequence: TGTGCCAGCAGTGCCGCTCAGGGGGCAGTAGGGGACTCCGACAATGAGCAGTTCTTC. Its translation is CASSAAQGAVGDSDNEQFF.

The chain employs TRBV5-1 and TRBJ2-3; 9 positions agree with TRBD2. J gave up 10 bases and V 4 bases, and 13 bases lay outside the gene matches. The germline gives CDR1 SGHRS, CDR2 YFSETQ. The CDR3 runs to 15 residues. As DNA, the CDR3 is TGCGCCAGCAGCCAGGCCGGGACTAGCCTAGAGGCGCAGTATTTT. It codes for CASSQAGTSLEAQYF.

The chain combines TRBV27 with TRBJ2-5; D remains ambiguous. V was cut by 0 bases and J by 2 bases, with 10 bases left in between. Germline loops: CDR1 MNHEY, CDR2 SMNVEV (reference sequence). The CDR3 length is 15 residues. The CDR3 sequence is CASSLSPGTQETQYF. DNA of the CDR3: TGTGCCAGCAGTTTATCGCCAGGTACACAAGAGACCCAGTACTTC.